This T cell receptor (beta chain) originates from a study of Graves' ophthalmopathy and Graves' hyperthyroidism. Moderate-to-severe activity, CAS ≥3, NOSPECS ≥4 and a duration under 3 months were seen in donors with ophthalmopathy. Amplification of TCR beta CDR3 regions used RNA transcripts. The workflow started with a first-round RT-PCR run with HTBI primers and then moved on to a second-round multiplex PCR. A single record per CDR3 protein comes from TCRdb applying MiXCR to the multiplex PCR reads. This sample has 200,000 to 250,000 distinct CDR3 sequences, with over 25% found just once. This clonotype was counted ten times or more. Input material: peripheral blood. The source of this sequence is a man in his fifties or sixties with Graves' ophthalmopathy.

CDR3 in DNA: TGTGCCAGCAGTTACTCGAAGAGCGTGGTCGGGGCCGGGGAGCTGTTTTTT. This gives the protein CASSYSKSVVGAGELFF. The chain is built from TRBV6-5 and TRBJ2-2; perhaps TRBD2 as D (5 bases). The CDR3 is made up of 17 amino acids. CDR1 is MNHEY and CDR2 is SVGAGI in the germline V gene. Trimming pared 0 bases from V and 6 bases from J, leaving 17 bases between.